Sequencing of this T cell receptor beta chain was carried out in a study of OX40 agonist ivuxolimab in advanced cancers. General notes on the study: Ivuxolimab was an agonistic, fully human IgG2 monoclonal antibody directed against OX40 (CD134), a costimulatory receptor. The point of sequencing TCRbeta in the periphery was to test whether ivuxolimab changed TCR sequence diversity and drove clonal T-cell expansion. Intravenous ivuxolimab was administered to patients every 2 weeks at six dose levels: 0.01, 0.1, 0.3, 1.5, 3 and 10 mg/kg. A male proportion of roughly 80% and a mean age of about 60 years, ranging from 23 to 79, were recorded for the dose-escalation cohort. The monotherapy dose-escalation portion (N of about 49 patients) of the phase I ivuxolimab trial is reported in the paper. Of the roughly 52 dose-escalation patients, hepatocellular carcinoma was present in around 20, melanoma in roughly 15, renal cell carcinoma in 9 and head and neck cancer in 9. Prior anti-PD-1, anti-PD-L1 or anti-CTLA-4 therapy was permitted, and checkpoint inhibitors had been received by less than 45% of dose-escalation patients. Partial responses were achieved by three dose-escalation patients, of whom one had hepatocellular carcinoma and two had cutaneous melanoma.

Notes on this clone: Its antigen remains undetermined. Qualities for individual bases were not recorded, and no much larger clone is one base off.

Genomic DNA was isolated from the sorted cells so that the TCRbeta CDR3 region could be sequenced. The immunoSEQ Assay was used for sequencing of TCRbeta CDR3 regions. Held by TCRdb, this immuneACCESS table contains in-frame sequences only and omits some clones. Under half of the omission traces to an unresolved V gene where checked; the cause of the rest is unknown. The sample has 20,000 or so clones on record, 75% to 85% of them singletons. Jointly, the top ten make up roughly 20% of the sample. Study-wide findings and limitations: The antigen specificity of the peripheral T cells that underwent clonal expansion was not determined. After ivuxolimab, more expanded clones were found on average in CD8+ T cells than in CD4+ T cells. Low levels of normalized T-cell clonal expansion were also shown by some nonresponding patients. In the 0.1-3.0 mg/kg groups, partial responders had among the lowest normalized peripheral clonal expansion, particularly in CD8+ T cells. Clonal expansion of both CD4+ and CD8+ blood T cells was observed from baseline to week 6 at doses 0.1 to 3.0 mg/kg.

The germline V gene gives CDR1 as MNHNS and CDR2 as SASEGT. Trimming at the junction amounts to 0 bases on V and 6 bases on J, and the germline ends lie 12 bases apart. Measured from the cysteine to the phenylalanine, the CDR3 is 15 residues long. The CDR3 DNA has 45 bases and is translated from base 1. The trial excluded patients who had a history of autoimmune disease or were on systemic immunosuppression. Peripheral blood for TCR sequencing was drawn from every dose cohort at baseline, at cycle 4 day 1 and at cycle 7 day 1. Samples were obtained from an open-label, multicenter, first-in-human phase I dose-escalation trial of ivuxolimab. Adults with locally advanced or metastatic melanoma, renal cell, hepatocellular, or head and neck squamous cell carcinoma were enrolled in the trial. Before TCR sequencing, CD4+ T cells and CD8+ T cells from peripheral blood were sorted into separate populations.

The receptor's source is an adult with an advanced solid tumor such as melanoma, head and neck, liver or kidney cancer. The sequenced sample was CD4+ or CD8+ T cells sorted from blood, obtained in a trial of the OX40 agonist ivuxolimab. The chain joins TRBV6-1 to TRBJ2-4; the D call could be TRBD1 or TRBD2, with each sharing 6 bases. The DNA reads TGTGCCAGCAGTGAAGCCCCGGGGGCGGGAAACATTCAGTACTTC. This gives the protein CASSEAPGAGNIQYF.